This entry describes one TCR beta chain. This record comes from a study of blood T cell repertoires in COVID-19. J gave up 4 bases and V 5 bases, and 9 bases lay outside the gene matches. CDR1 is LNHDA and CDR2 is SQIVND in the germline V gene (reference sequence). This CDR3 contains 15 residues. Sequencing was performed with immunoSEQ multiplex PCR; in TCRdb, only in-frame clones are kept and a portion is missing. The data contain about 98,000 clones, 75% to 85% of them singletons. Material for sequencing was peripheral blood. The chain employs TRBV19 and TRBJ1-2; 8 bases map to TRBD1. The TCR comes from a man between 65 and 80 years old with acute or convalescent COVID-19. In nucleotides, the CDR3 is TGTGCCAGTAGTGCCTGGGACAGGCCCCTCTATGGCTACACCTTC. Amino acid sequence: CASSAWDRPLYGYTF.